Following are 24 T cell receptor beta chains from one sample sequenced in a study of T-cell memory formation after mild COVID-19. Each CDR3 protein is one row after TCRdb ran MiXCR on the 5' RACE reads. Here the sample spans about 320,000 distinct CDR3 sequences, roughly an eighth being singletons. The sequenced sample consisted of PBMCs or a T cell subset sorted from them (not recorded which). All receptors derive from a young man who had mild COVID-19 (a few samples of this study predate the infection). Cell type and time point are not known.

V is TRBV5-1 and J is TRBJ1-4; D is perhaps TRBD1 (5 bases). Germline lookup yields CDR1 SGHRS and CDR2 YFSETQ. The V and J ends lost 0 bases and 6 bases respectively, with 12 bases between them. The CDR3 consists of 15 residues. This chain's CDR3 is CASSLEHRGHEKLFF. CDR3 in DNA: TGCGCCAGCAGCTTGGAACATAGGGGCCATGAAAAACTGTTTTTT.

This clonotype appeared a few times. This chain uses TRBV6-5 with TRBJ2-7, with TRBD2 matching 12 bases. The CDR3 has 12 amino acids. Germline CDR1 and CDR2: MNHEY and SVGAGI. After removal of 7 bases from V and 7 bases from J, the junction contained 2 bases not matched to a gene. The CDR3 region is CASILAGGEQYF. For the CDR3, the DNA is TGTGCCAGCATACTAGCGGGGGGTGAGCAGTACTTC.

This clonotype was seen repeatedly, ten times or more. This sequence joins TRBV20-1 and TRBJ2-1; perhaps TRBD2 as D (5 bases). V was cut by 5 bases and J by 9 bases, with 26 bases left in between. CDR3 length: 16 amino acids. In germline, CDR1 is DFQATT, CDR2 SNEGSKA (reference sequence). The CDR3 region is CSARPAPWRGGPEQFF. The DNA for the CDR3 is TGCAGTGCTCGTCCCGCCCCCTGGCGCGGCGGGCCTGAGCAGTTCTTC.

This clonotype turned up a few times. The V call is TRBV6-5, the J call TRBJ2-1; D ambiguous. The ends were cut back, 2 bases at V and 0 bases at J, with 2 bases in the middle. Germline V gene sequence: CDR1 MNHEY, CDR2 SVGAGI. The CDR3 is 13 amino acids. The CDR3 region is CASSYNSYNEQFF. The DNA for the CDR3 is TGTGCCAGCAGTTACAACTCCTACAATGAGCAGTTCTTC.

This clonotype has a handful of counts. The chain couples TRBV29-1 to TRBJ1-2, with D perhaps TRBD1 (6 bases). The CDR3 extends over 13 amino acids. Trimming removed 4 bases at V and 0 bases at J, with 9 bases between. CDR1 is SQVTM, CDR2 ANQGSEA, per germline. The CDR3: CSVAGQTNYGYTF. CDR3 bases: TGCAGCGTTGCCGGACAGACTAACTATGGCTACACCTTC.

This clonotype came up once. The V and J genes are TRBV29-1 and TRBJ2-3; D might be TRBD1 (6 bases). This CDR3 region has 13 residues. V lost 6 bases and J lost 3, with 13 bases in between. Germline V gives CDR1 SQVTM, CDR2 ANQGSEA. In DNA, the CDR3 is TGCAGCGTAGTTCAGGGGTTTACAGATACGCAGTATTTT. Translated: CSVVQGFTDTQYF.

This clonotype was observed a handful of times. This chain uses TRBV7-6 with TRBJ2-5, with a weak D call TRBD1 (5 bases). Germline V gives CDR1 SGHVS, CDR2 FNYEAQ. Trimming removed 6 bases from V and 2 bases from J, with 13 bases in between. The CDR3 sequence is 14 residues long. The CDR3, as DNA: TGTGCCAGCAGTCCGACCAGGGTTCAAGAGACCCAGTACTTC. It translates to CASSPTRVQETQYF. The complete variable domain, with remaining parts taken from reference TRBV7-6 and TRBJ2-5, reads GAGVSQSPRYKVTKRGQDVALRCDPISGHVSLYWYRQALGQGPEFLTYFNYEAQQDKSGLPNDRFSAERPEGSISTLTIQRTEQRDSAMYRCASSPTRVQETQYFGPGTRLLVL.

The gene calls are TRBV7-2 and TRBJ1-1, with TRBD1 identical over 11 bases. The CDR3 is 17 residues long. Looked up from germline, CDR1 is SGHTA and CDR2 is FQGNSA. V trimming: 3 bases; J trimming: 6 bases; junction bases outside the gene matches: 12. The CDR3 DNA reads as TGTGCCAGCAGCTTGTCCGGGACAGGGGGTAGAAGGGCTGAAGCTTTCTTT. Translating it yields CASSLSGTGGRRAEAFF. The variable domain in full, completed from reference TRBV7-2 and TRBJ1-1, reads GAGVSQSPSNKVTEKGKDVELRCDPISGHTALYWYRQSLGQGLEFLIYFQGNSAPDKSGLPSDRFSAERTGGSVSTLTIQRTQQEDSAVYLCASSLSGTGGRRAEAFFGQGTRLTVV.

V and J are TRBV7-7 and TRBJ2-7; 8 bases are shared with TRBD1. CDR1 SSHAT and CDR2 FNYEAQ come from the germline V gene (reference sequence). The CDR3 has 13 amino acids. Written as DNA, the CDR3 is TGTGCTAGCAGCTTTGTGGGACAGGACGAGCAGTACGTC. Translating gives CASSFVGQDEQYV.

This rearrangement joins TRBV18 to TRBJ1-2; a weak D match, TRBD1 (5 bases). The CDR3 loop spans 17 amino acids. V shed 1 base and J shed 6 bases, with 21 bases lying between them. Germline CDR1 KGHSH, CDR2 LQKENI. The CDR3 here is CASSPQSGRAADNGYTF. CDR3 nucleotides: TGTGCCAGCTCACCACAATCGGGCAGGGCGGCTGACAATGGCTACACCTTC.

The chain recombines TRBV7-2 with TRBJ2-5; the D gene is possibly TRBD2 (5 bases). The CDR3 is 15 residues long. Germline V gene lookup returns CDR1 SGHTA and CDR2 FQGNSA. V was cut by 0 bases and J by 5 bases, with 13 bases left in between. CDR3 sequence: CASSLAGAGVETQYF. Written as DNA, the CDR3 is TGTGCCAGCAGCTTAGCGGGCGCCGGGGTGGAGACCCAGTACTTC.

In this sample, this clonotype turned up a few times. The rearrangement links TRBV15 to TRBJ1-1, with D unresolved. This CDR3 is 14 amino acids long. Trimming took off 0 bases at V and 0 bases at J, with 5 bases between the two ends. Germline V gene sequence: CDR1 LNHNV, CDR2 YYDKDF (reference sequence). CDR3 loop: CATSRDTMNTEAFF. CDR3 DNA: TGTGCCACCAGCAGAGATACCATGAACACTGAAGCTTTCTTT.

J is TRBJ1-6 and V is TRBV6-5; 7 nucleotides line up with TRBD1. The CDR3 contains 12 residues. Trimming cost V 5 bases and J 13 bases; bases outside gene matches: 5. CDR1 and CDR2 from the germline V gene are MNHEY and SVGAGI. The CDR3 DNA is TGTGCCAGCAGTCCACAGGGGTCTCCCCTCCACTTT. Residues: CASSPQGSPLHF.

This chain joins TRBV7-3 and TRBJ2-5; 14 bases align to TRBD2. The CDR3 is made up of 17 amino acids. J gave up 5 bases and V 3 bases, and 8 bases lay outside the gene matches. Germline-derived CDR1 and CDR2 are SGHTA and FQGTGA. CDR3 protein: CASSLGLAGALSETQYF. In nucleotides, the CDR3 is TGTGCCAGCAGCTTGGGACTAGCGGGGGCCCTTTCGGAGACCCAGTACTTC.

This chain uses TRBV7-9 with TRBJ2-2; TRBD2 matches at 7 bases. This CDR3 is 15 amino acids long. V dropped 5 bases and J dropped 0; count of bases not matched to a gene: 3. Germline V gene data show CDR1 as SEHNR and CDR2 as FQNEAQ (reference sequence). The CDR3 DNA is TGTGCCAGCAGCAAAGGGACTACGAACACCGGGGAGCTGTTTTTT. It specifies CASSKGTTNTGELFF.

Many counts were recorded for this clonotype. The chain couples TRBV12-3 or TRBV12-4 to TRBJ1-3; D call uncertain. This CDR3 contains 16 residues. Trimming pared 6 bases from V and 2 bases from J, leaving 17 bases between. CDR3: CASSPVGRKAGNTIYF. CDR3 bases: TGTGCCAGCAGCCCGGTGGGCAGGAAGGCTGGAAACACCATATATTTT.

The genes are TRBV5-6 and TRBJ1-5; unclear D gene. The germline V gene encodes CDR1 SGHDT and CDR2 YYEEEE. There are 15 residues in the CDR3. Trimming took 3 bases from V and 4 from J, leaving 14 bases between them. The CDR3 is CASSSWAGLNQPQHF. The CDR3 DNA sequence: TGTGCCAGCAGCTCATGGGCAGGCCTAAATCAGCCCCAGCATTTT.

This clonotype was counted many times. The chain couples TRBV5-1 to TRBJ1-5; D uncertain. Trimming left V 3 bases short and J 5 bases short, with 15 bases between. Germline V gives CDR1 SGHRS, CDR2 YFSETQ. This CDR3 has 15 residues. The CDR3 loop is CASSSRTYLDQPQHF. Written as DNA, the CDR3 is TGCGCCAGCAGCTCGCGCACTTACTTGGATCAGCCCCAGCATTTT.

The V and J genes are TRBV18 and TRBJ2-4; the D gene could be TRBD1 or TRBD2 (5 bases each). This CDR3 is 14 amino acids long. Germline CDR1 and CDR2: KGHSH and LQKENI. Trimming cost V 11 bases and J 0 bases, with 14 bases left between them. The CDR3 protein is CAASRGLAKNIQYF. The DNA for the CDR3 is TGTGCCGCGTCTCGGGGCTTAGCCAAAAACATTCAGTACTTC.

This clonotype was seen repeatedly, ten times or more. J is TRBJ1-1 and V is TRBV3-1, with D tentatively TRBD1 (6 bases). Germline CDR1 LGHDT, CDR2 YNNKEL (reference sequence). The CDR3 runs 13 residues. V was shortened by 5 bases and J by 6 bases, with 13 bases between the two germline ends. DNA of the CDR3: TGTGCCAGCAGCGGCAGGGGATCCGCTGAAGCTTTCTTT. It encodes CASSGRGSAEAFF.

The V call is TRBV5-5, the J call TRBJ1-5; D gene ambiguous. The CDR3 loop spans 13 amino acids. V lost 0 bases to trimming and J lost 7 bases, with 8 bases between them. Germline V CDR1 and CDR2: SGHKS, YYEKEE (reference sequence). The CDR3: CASSLGGIQPQHF. The DNA of the CDR3 is TGTGCCAGCAGCTTGGGGGGAATCCAGCCCCAGCATTTT.

The gene calls are TRBV19 and TRBJ2-1; possibly TRBD1 for D (6 bases). The germline CDR1 and CDR2 sequences are LNHDA and SQIVND (reference sequence). The CDR3 is 17 amino acids. V was trimmed by 3 bases and J by 0 bases, leaving 15 bases between them. CDR3 amino acids: CASSIFLTGTSYNEQFF. As DNA, the CDR3 is TGTGCCAGTAGTATCTTTCTGACAGGAACCTCCTACAATGAGCAGTTCTTC.

The V gene is TRBV12-5, the J gene TRBJ1-1; 9 bases agree with TRBD1. With 1 base clipped from V and 5 bases from J, the junction kept 2 bases outside the gene matches. CDR1 is LGHNT, CDR2 FRNRAP, per germline. The CDR3 is made up of 14 amino acids. The CDR3 DNA is TGTGCTAGTGGTTTGGGGACAGGGGTTACTGAAGCTTTCTTT. This gives the protein CASGLGTGVTEAFF.

This clonotype was picked up many times. CDR3 amino acids: CASSLVMNTEAFF. The CDR3 DNA sequence: TGCGCCAGCAGCTTGGTTATGAACACTGAAGCTTTCTTT. The chain employs TRBV5-1 and TRBJ1-1; no reliable D call. Germline V lookup: CDR1 SGHRS, CDR2 YFSETQ. The CDR3 spans 13 residues. V was shortened by 0 bases and J by 0 bases, with 3 bases between the two germline ends.